This T cell receptor beta chain was identified during a study of blood T cells in healthy people across ages. Points from the study as a whole: The donors' CMV status was not determined, possibly confounding changes in expanded clonotypes. There was a strong correlation between TCR beta diversity and naive T cell percentage.

This clonotype occurred a few times. Antigen: not known. The use of a sample-barcoded 5' primer and a J-beta primer mix characterized a second PCR of roughly 6 to 12 cycles. MiXCR, run by TCRdb on the 5' RACE reads, gives a single entry per CDR3 protein. The table includes 1.5 million to 2 million distinct CDR3 sequences, approximately 28% detected once. The germline V gene has CDR1 DFQATT and CDR2 SNEGSKA (reference sequence). The CDR3 is 15 residues long. Sequencing was performed on blood. This TCR was sampled from a woman aged 30 to 39 in good health. The genes are TRBV20-1 and TRBJ2-7; D may be TRBD1 (5 bases). The J call is doubtful: the DNA matches TRBJ2-5 better. As DNA, the CDR3 is TGCAGTGCTAGAGATTGGCCCCGGCAGGGTGAGACCCAGTACTTC. This codes for CSARDWPRQGETQYF.